These 17 T cell receptor beta chains share one sample of origin, sequenced in a study of cytotoxic CD8 clonotypes in ibrutinib-treated CLL. Produced via immunoSEQ multiplex PCR; TCRdb's table is partial and in-frame only. The sample has fewer than 400,000 clones, 67% seen once; the top ten hold around 6.3%. The starting material was PBMCs, obtained after 36 months of ibrutinib treatment. The receptor set was obtained from a human donor with chronic lymphocytic leukemia.

The rearrangement joins TRBV7-9 to TRBJ2-3; TRBD2 matches 7 bases. Trimming removed 2 bases from V and 6 bases from J; junction bases left unmatched: 8. This CDR3 has 15 amino acids. Per germline, CDR1 SEHNR and CDR2 FQNEAQ (reference sequence). CDR3: CASSLFPGGADTQYF. CDR3 sequence (DNA): TGTGCCAGCAGCTTATTCCCGGGAGGAGCGGATACGCAGTATTTT.

The chain couples TRBV6-1 to TRBJ2-5; 7 bases align to TRBD2. Germline V lookup: CDR1 MNHNS, CDR2 SASEGT. After removal of 8 bases from V and 4 bases from J, the junction contained 10 bases not matched to a gene. The CDR3 contains 14 residues. This chain's CDR3 is CASPSGEGLETQYF. CDR3 DNA sequence: TGTGCCAGCCCCTCGGGGGAGGGCTTAGAGACCCAGTACTTC.

This chain links TRBV7-3 with TRBJ2-2, with TRBD1 matching over 11 bases. Trimming removed 3 bases from V and 5 bases from J; junction bases left unmatched: 2. Germline CDR1 SGHTA, CDR2 FQGTGA. CDR3 length equals 15 residues. The CDR3, as DNA: TGTGCCAGCAGCTTTGGGACAGGGGGAACCGGGGAGCTGTTTTTT. It encodes CASSFGTGGTGELFF.

The chain has TRBV9 and TRBJ2-7; 8 bases align to TRBD2. This CDR3 is built from 15 residues. The V gene end was trimmed by 0 bases and the J gene end by 3 bases; junction bases not matched to a gene: 5. Germline CDR1 reads SGDLS; CDR2 reads YYNGEE. The CDR3 DNA follows: TGTGCCAGCAGCGTAGTAAGCGGGAGTAGCTACGAGCAGTACTTC. This translates into CASSVVSGSSYEQYF.

Written as DNA, the CDR3 is TGCGCCAGCAGTTTGTTGTCTAGCGGTAGGGAAGAGCAGTTCTTC. It specifies CASSLLSSGREEQFF. V usage is TRBV5-1 and J usage is TRBJ2-1; TRBD2 matches 7 bases. The CDR3 totals 15 residues. After removal of 5 bases from V and 10 bases from J, the junction contained 15 bases not matched to a gene. Looked up from germline, CDR1 is SGHRS and CDR2 is YFSETQ.

The chain combines TRBV7-6 with TRBJ2-3, with D unresolved. Looked up from germline, CDR1 is SGHVS and CDR2 is FNYEAQ. V lost 1 base, J lost 1 base, and 12 bases lay in between. This CDR3 region has 16 residues. The DNA for the CDR3 is TGTGCCAGCAGCTTAGTCTCGGTTTCGGGCACAGATACGCAGTATTTT. Translation gives CASSLVSVSGTDTQYF. The full variable domain, its missing parts supplied by reference TRBV7-6 and TRBJ2-3, is GAGVSQSPRYKVTKRGQDVALRCDPISGHVSLYWYRQALGQGPEFLTYFNYEAQQDKSGLPNDRFSAERPEGSISTLTIQRTEQRDSAMYRCASSLVSVSGTDTQYFGPGTRLTVL.

The table lists this clone with a few counts. The gene calls are TRBV27 and TRBJ2-7; 9 bases align to TRBD1. Germline CDR1 MNHEY, CDR2 SMNVEV (reference sequence). The V and J ends lost 7 bases and 2 bases, in that order; junction bases with no gene match: 6. The CDR3 totals 14 residues. CDR3 nucleotide sequence: TGTGCCAGCAAACCGGGACAGGGTGCCTACGAGCAGTACTTC. Protein product: CASKPGQGAYEQYF.

This clone was seen a single time. This chain uses TRBV18 with TRBJ2-3; TRBD1 or TRBD2 may be the D gene (6 bases each). The CDR3 is 16 amino acids. With 3 bases removed from V and 6 bases from J, the gap between germline ends came to 19 bases. Germline values: CDR1 KGHSH, CDR2 LQKENI. This chain's CDR3 is CASSPTGAFGGDTQYF. The CDR3 DNA reads TGTGCCAGCTCACCTACGGGGGCCTTTGGAGGGGATACGCAGTATTTT.

This rearrangement joins TRBV5-1 to TRBJ2-7, with 7 bases lining up with TRBD1. Germline-derived CDR1 and CDR2 are SGHRS and YFSETQ. Unmatched junction bases numbered 4, after V lost 4 bases and J lost 0 bases. The CDR3 has 14 residues. Here the CDR3 DNA reads TGCGCCAGCAGCATCCGGGACAGCTCCTACGAGCAGTACTTC. Translation gives CASSIRDSSYEQYF.

The chain recombines TRBV6-5 with TRBJ2-7; D is unclear. V shed 0 bases and J shed 0 bases, with 12 bases lying between them. Germline V lookup: CDR1 MNHEY, CDR2 SVGAGI. The CDR3 runs 16 residues. CDR3 nucleotide sequence: TGTGCCAGCAGTTACTCTCCCAGGCCAATCTCCTACGAGCAGTACTTC. As protein: CASSYSPRPISYEQYF.

This chain links TRBV5-4 with TRBJ2-6, with a tentative D call TRBD2 (6 bases). Germline V CDR1 and CDR2: SGHNT, YYREEE (reference sequence). The CDR3 extends over 19 amino acids. V lost 4 bases and J 2 bases, leaving 22 bases between the germline ends. CDR3 nucleotide sequence: TGTGCCAGCAGCAAAGGGGTGGGAGGTCTGGGTACTGGGGCCAACGTCCTGACTTTC. Its protein product is CASSKGVGGLGTGANVLTF.

V usage is TRBV9 and J usage is TRBJ1-2; D possibly corresponds to TRBD1 (6 bases). CDR3 length: 16 amino acids. The germline V gene has CDR1 SGDLS and CDR2 YYNGEE. The V gene lost 4 bases and the J gene lost 4 bases, with 20 bases spanning the gap. In nucleotides, the CDR3 is TGTGCCAGCAGCCGGGGGCCAGGGTCCTCTTTCTATGGCTACACCTTC. Protein sequence: CASSRGPGSSFYGYTF. The full variable domain, completed using reference TRBV9 and TRBJ1-2, is DSGVTQTPKHLITATGQRVTLRCSPRSGDLSVYWYQQSLDQGLQFLIQYYNGEERAKGNILERFSAQQFPDLHSELNLSSLELGDSALYFCASSRGPGSSFYGYTFGSGTRLTVV.

The genes are TRBV5-6 and TRBJ1-1; D unresolved. Trimming shortened V by 3 bases and J by 6 bases, and 12 bases separated the two germline ends. There are 13 residues in the CDR3. Germline assignment: CDR1 SGHDT and CDR2 YYEEEE. In DNA, the CDR3 is TGTGCCAGCAGCTCAATCCGGCAGTCTGAAGCTTTCTTT. Translation gives CASSSIRQSEAFF. The variable domain in full, completed from reference TRBV5-6 and TRBJ1-1, reads DAGVTQSPTHLIKTRGQQVTLRCSPKSGHDTVSWYQQALGQGPQFIFQYYEEEERQRGNFPDRFSGHQFPNYSSELNVNALLLGDSALYLCASSSIRQSEAFFGQGTRLTVV.

This chain joins TRBV15 and TRBJ2-6, with D maybe TRBD2 (5 bases). This CDR3 spans 15 amino acids. The ends were cut back, 5 bases at V and 0 bases at J, with 8 bases in the middle. Germline loops: CDR1 LNHNV, CDR2 YYDKDF (reference sequence). CDR3 nucleotide sequence: TGTGCCACCAGCGAAGGAGGCTCTGGGGCCAACGTCCTGACTTTC. Its protein product is CATSEGGSGANVLTF.

This clone came up a few times. V usage is TRBV19 and J usage is TRBJ1-5; 10 bases fit TRBD1. V dropped 6 bases and J dropped 1; count of bases not matched to a gene: 3. Germline V gene data show CDR1 as LNHDA and CDR2 as SQIVND (reference sequence). The CDR3 totals 15 residues. CDR3 sequence: CASRRQGASNQPQHF. CDR3 sequence (DNA): TGTGCCAGTAGGAGACAGGGGGCCAGCAATCAGCCCCAGCATTTT.

The rearrangement joins TRBV12-5 to TRBJ2-3; D not resolved. Trimming left V 3 bases short and J 0 bases short, with 10 bases between. The CDR3 contains 15 residues. The V gene's germline CDR1 is LGHNT and CDR2 FRNRAP. This CDR3 is CASGFSTPSTDTQYF. CDR3 bases: TGTGCTAGTGGTTTCTCGACCCCGAGCACAGATACGCAGTATTTT.

J is TRBJ2-2 and V is TRBV4-3; TRBD2 is a possible D gene (6 bases). Germline V gives CDR1 LGHNA, CDR2 YSLEER. The CDR3 is 16 amino acids. Trimming stripped 3 bases from V and 3 bases from J, with 14 bases between. The CDR3 DNA follows: TGCGCCAGCAGCCATCCGGGAGCCCGGGACACCGGGGAGCTGTTTTTT. Protein sequence: CASSHPGARDTGELFF.